Listed here are 23 T cell receptor beta chains from one sample, sequenced in a study of cytomegalovirus exposure and HLA in healthy donors. PCR amplification relied on 60 Vbeta primers (plus 13 Jbeta primers). Using immunoSEQ multiplex PCR, the repertoire was profiled, and TCRdb retains in-frame clones only, with some absent. This repertoire shows about 150,000 clones, roughly 77% found once; its top ten account for 1%. The source material was PBMCs. All receptors come from a woman between 45 and 65 years old in good health and CMV-seropositive.

The chain uses TRBV5-4 and TRBJ2-5; D is unresolved. Germline V gene data show CDR1 as SGHNT and CDR2 as YYREEE (reference sequence). This CDR3 region has 16 residues. V gave up 1 base and J gave up 4 bases, with 17 bases separating them. CDR3 sequence reads: CASSLNGSPTGETQYF. The CDR3 DNA reads as TGTGCCAGCAGCTTGAACGGGTCACCAACGGGAGAGACCCAGTACTTC.

About this clone itself: The identical CDR3 is also encoded by other nucleotide sequences in the sample. This chain links TRBV27 with TRBJ2-7; TRBD1 matches 8 bases. Trimming took 6 bases from V and 7 from J; bases not matched to a gene: 17. CDR1 is MNHEY and CDR2 is SMNVEV in the germline V gene (reference sequence). The CDR3 has 16 residues. The CDR3 DNA sequence: TGTGCCAGCAGCCTCCTCTGGACAGGGAGATCTGGGGAGCAGTACTTC. This gives the protein CASSLLWTGRSGEQYF.

The chain employs TRBV7-2 and TRBJ1-3, with TRBD1 as a possible D gene (6 bases). Trimming took off 5 bases at V and 4 bases at J, with 15 bases between the two ends. The CDR3 runs 15 residues. Germline V gene sequence: CDR1 SGHTA, CDR2 FQGNSA. The CDR3 DNA is TGTGCCAGCAGCAGCTACCAGGGGACCGGAAACACCATATATTTT. Protein sequence: CASSSYQGTGNTIYF.

This chain links TRBV12-5 with TRBJ1-5, with TRBD1 matching 7 bases. From germline, CDR1 is LGHNT and CDR2 FRNRAP. This CDR3 is built from 13 residues. The V and J ends lost 7 bases and 5 bases, in that order; junction bases with no gene match: 5. CDR3 coding DNA: TGTGCTAGTGCCCTCGACAGGGATCAGCCCCAGCATTTT. Protein sequence: CASALDRDQPQHF.

This chain connects TRBV5-4 to TRBJ1-2; 7 nucleotides match TRBD1. V lost 0 bases to trimming and J lost 4 bases; unmatched junction nucleotides: 9. The CDR3 is 16 residues long. The germline V gene has CDR1 SGHNT and CDR2 YYREEE (reference sequence). CDR3 sequence: CASSLGVQGNSYGYTF. The CDR3 DNA reads TGTGCCAGCAGCTTGGGGGTACAGGGGAACAGCTATGGCTACACCTTC.

The chain joins TRBV7-9 to TRBJ2-3; D not certain. The CDR3 covers 15 residues. The V gene lost 2 bases and the J gene lost 3 bases, with 12 bases spanning the gap. Per the germline V gene, CDR1 is SEHNR and CDR2 is FQNEAQ (reference sequence). The chain's CDR3 is CASSLSLTPTDTQYF. CDR3 bases: TGTGCCAGCAGCTTATCCCTGACACCGACAGATACGCAGTATTTT. The full variable domain, its missing parts supplied by reference TRBV7-9 and TRBJ2-3, is DTGVSQNPRHKITKRGQNVTFRCDPISEHNRLYWYRQTLGQGPEFLTYFQNEAQLEKSRLLSDRFSAERPKGSFSTLEIQRTEQGDSAMYLCASSLSLTPTDTQYFGPGTRLTVL.

In the case of this clone: The junction departs from the called germline gene at one end, perhaps through a read error. The genes are TRBV7-9 and TRBJ1-2; perhaps TRBD1 as D (6 bases). The CDR3 totals 13 residues. Germline-derived CDR1 and CDR2 are SEHNR and FQNEAQ (reference sequence). CDR3 sequence reads: CSSSVDRLYGYTF. Written as DNA, the CDR3 is TGTTCCAGCAGCGTAGACAGGTTGTATGGCTACACCTTC.

The V and J genes are TRBV5-5 and TRBJ1-1; D may be TRBD1 (5 bases). Trimming stripped 4 bases from V and 1 base from J, with 20 bases between. Germline lookup yields CDR1 SGHKS and CDR2 YYEKEE (reference sequence). This CDR3 spans 17 amino acids. In nucleotides, the CDR3 is TGTGCCAGCAGCCGGAGGGTCTGGGACGGAAAGAACACTGAAGCTTTCTTT. Residues: CASSRRVWDGKNTEAFF.

This chain uses TRBV28 with TRBJ2-1; 8 bases are shared with TRBD2. V dropped 6 bases and J dropped 8; count of bases not matched to a gene: 6. The germline V gene encodes CDR1 MDHEN and CDR2 SYDVKM. The CDR3 extends over 13 amino acids. DNA of the CDR3: TGTGCCAGCAGCCAAAGCGGGAGCGATGAGCAGTTCTTC. This translates into CASSQSGSDEQFF.

J is TRBJ1-1 and V is TRBV7-2, with D unresolved. Trimming stripped 0 bases from V and 0 bases from J, with 11 bases between. This CDR3 is built from 16 residues. Looked up from germline, CDR1 is SGHTA and CDR2 is FQGNSA. The CDR3 DNA reads TGTGCCAGCAGCTTAGCGCCTGTGGGCCTGAACACTGAAGCTTTCTTT. Its protein product is CASSLAPVGLNTEAFF.

The chain couples TRBV18 to TRBJ1-3, with D unresolved. With 3 bases removed from V and 2 bases from J, the gap between germline ends came to 8 bases. CDR1 is KGHSH and CDR2 is LQKENI in the germline V gene. CDR3 length equals 14 residues. CDR3 sequence (DNA): TGTGCCAGCTCACCCGACTTCACTGGAAACACCATATATTTT. Encoded protein: CASSPDFTGNTIYF.

To note about this clone: Different DNA sequences within this sample yield the same CDR3. The chain combines TRBV6-6 with TRBJ2-3; D is undetermined. The CDR3 spans 12 residues. Germline V lookup: CDR1 MNHNY, CDR2 SVGAGI (reference sequence). V dropped 3 bases and J dropped 4 bases, with 5 bases sitting between them. The CDR3 spells CASSYGPDTQYF. The CDR3 DNA reads as TGTGCCAGCAGTTATGGGCCAGATACGCAGTATTTT.

J is TRBJ2-6 and V is TRBV29-1; 8 bases match TRBD1. This CDR3 contains 15 residues. The germline CDR1 and CDR2 sequences are SQVTM and ANQGSEA. CDR3 coding DNA: TGCCCCATTGGGACAGGCCTCTCTGGGGCCAACGTCCTGACTTTC. It codes for CPIGTGLSGANVLTF.

CDR3 region: CASSSTTGGNEQFF. CDR3 coding DNA: TGTGCCAGCAGCTCTACGACAGGGGGCAATGAGCAGTTCTTC. The J gene is TRBJ2-1, the V gene TRBV7-2; the match to TRBD1 covers 9 bases. CDR1 and CDR2 from the germline V gene are SGHTA and FQGNSA. The CDR3 totals 14 residues. The junction had 4 bases not matched to a gene; V was cut back by 4 bases and J by 6 bases.

The chain joins TRBV7-3 to TRBJ2-3; possible D gene TRBD2, 5 bases. Trimming stripped 3 bases from V and 10 bases from J, with 14 bases between. Germline V CDR1 and CDR2: SGHTA, FQGTGA. This CDR3 spans 13 amino acids. The CDR3 region has the DNA TGTGCCAGCAGCTTGGGAAACCTAGCAGCGCAGTATTTT. It yields the protein CASSLGNLAAQYF.

The chain is built from TRBV27 and TRBJ2-7; D possibly corresponds to TRBD1 (6 bases). The CDR3 contains 15 residues. V lost 5 bases and J lost 0, with 14 bases in between. Germline CDR1 is MNHEY and CDR2 is SMNVEV (reference sequence). The DNA of the CDR3 is TGTGCCAGCAGTATCGTACAGGGTCTCTCCTACGAGCAGTACTTC. Its translation: CASSIVQGLSYEQYF.

V and J are TRBV15 and TRBJ1-5; no firm D call. The germline V gene encodes CDR1 LNHNV and CDR2 YYDKDF (reference sequence). CDR3 length: 14 residues. Trimming shortened V by 2 bases and J by 4 bases, and 9 bases separated the two germline ends. The CDR3 protein is CATSRTTGNQPQHF. CDR3 DNA: TGTGCCACCAGCAGAACAACCGGGAATCAGCCCCAGCATTTT.

CDR3 nucleotide sequence: TGTGCCAGCAGCTCCATTCCGGGACAGGGAAAAAATGGTGAGCAGTTCTTC. Protein: CASSSIPGQGKNGEQFF. The J gene is TRBJ2-1, the V gene TRBV5-5; 9 bases are a match to TRBD1. The V gene end was trimmed by 3 bases and the J gene end by 9 bases; junction bases not matched to a gene: 16. The CDR3 length is 17 residues. Germline-derived CDR1 and CDR2 are SGHKS and YYEKEE (reference sequence).

The V and J genes are TRBV7-9 and TRBJ2-1; D perhaps matches TRBD1 (5 bases). The germline gives CDR1 SEHNR, CDR2 FQNEAQ (reference sequence). There are 15 residues in the CDR3. V was shortened by 1 base and J by 7 bases, with 14 bases between the two germline ends. The CDR3 loop is CASSLVGRVGNEQFF. The CDR3 nucleotides read TGTGCCAGCAGCTTAGTCGGCAGGGTGGGGAATGAGCAGTTCTTC.

V gene TRBV15 combines with J gene TRBJ2-4, with 7 positions matching TRBD2. Germline-derived CDR1 and CDR2 are LNHNV and YYDKDF (reference sequence). The trim removed 4 bases at V and 5 bases at J, leaving 2 bases unmatched. The CDR3 consists of 13 residues. The CDR3 reads CATSIAGQNIQYF. The CDR3 nucleotides are TGTGCCACCAGCATAGCGGGCCAAAACATTCAGTACTTC.

This chain connects TRBV6-5 to TRBJ2-7; 8 positions match TRBD1. J gave up 4 bases and V 7 bases, and 9 bases lay outside the gene matches. Germline assignment: CDR1 MNHEY and CDR2 SVGAGI. This CDR3 is 14 amino acids long. CDR3 sequence reads: CASTSGQGVYEQYF. Here the CDR3 DNA reads TGTGCCAGCACTTCCGGACAGGGTGTTTACGAGCAGTACTTC.

V usage is TRBV7-2 and J usage is TRBJ1-4, with 9 bases that match TRBD1. The V gene's germline CDR1 is SGHTA and CDR2 FQGNSA. The CDR3 extends over 15 amino acids. V trimming: 5 bases; J trimming: 7 bases; junction bases outside the gene matches: 8. In DNA form, the CDR3 reads TGTGCCAGCAGCGACACAGGGGGCGTAATTGAAAAACTGTTTTTT. Translation: CASSDTGGVIEKLFF.

This clone was seen more than once but under ten times. At one boundary the junction diverges from the germline segment, which might be a read error. The genes are TRBV7-9 and TRBJ1-1; D gene ambiguous. This CDR3 is 15 amino acids long. CDR1 is SEHNR, CDR2 FQNEAQ, per germline (reference sequence). The CDR3 reads CSSSFRGEMNTEAFF. The CDR3 region has the DNA TGTTCCAGCAGCTTCCGCGGGGAGATGAACACTGAAGCTTTCTTT.